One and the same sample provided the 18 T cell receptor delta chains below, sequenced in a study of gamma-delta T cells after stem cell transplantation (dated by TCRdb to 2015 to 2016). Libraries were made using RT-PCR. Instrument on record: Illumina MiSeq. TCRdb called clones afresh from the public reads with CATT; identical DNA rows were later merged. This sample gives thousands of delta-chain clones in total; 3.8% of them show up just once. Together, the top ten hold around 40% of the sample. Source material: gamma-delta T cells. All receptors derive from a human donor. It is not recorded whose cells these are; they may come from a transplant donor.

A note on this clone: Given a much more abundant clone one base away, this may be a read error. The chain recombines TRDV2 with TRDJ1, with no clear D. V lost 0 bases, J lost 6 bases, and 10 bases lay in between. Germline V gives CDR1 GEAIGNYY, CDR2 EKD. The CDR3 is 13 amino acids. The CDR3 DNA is TGTGCCTGTGACACCGAAGACCACTATAAACTCATCTTT. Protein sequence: CACDTEDHYKLIF.

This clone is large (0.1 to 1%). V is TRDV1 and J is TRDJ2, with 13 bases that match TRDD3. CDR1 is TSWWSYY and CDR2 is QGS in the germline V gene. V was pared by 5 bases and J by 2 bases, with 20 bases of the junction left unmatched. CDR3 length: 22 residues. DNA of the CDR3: TGTGCTCTTGGGAACCCCTTCTGGACTGGGGGATACGCCAAGTCCTTGACAGCACAACTCTTCTTT. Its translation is CALGNPFWTGGYAKSLTAQLFF.

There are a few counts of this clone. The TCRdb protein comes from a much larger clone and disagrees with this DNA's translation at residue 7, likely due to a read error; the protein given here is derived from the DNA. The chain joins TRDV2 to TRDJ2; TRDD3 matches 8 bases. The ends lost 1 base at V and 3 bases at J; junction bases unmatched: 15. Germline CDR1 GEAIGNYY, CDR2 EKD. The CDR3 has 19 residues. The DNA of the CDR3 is TGTGCCTGTGACACAATTTCCCAAGGTACTGGGGGTCTGACAGCACAACTCTTCTTT. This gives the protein CACDTISQGTGGLTAQLFF.

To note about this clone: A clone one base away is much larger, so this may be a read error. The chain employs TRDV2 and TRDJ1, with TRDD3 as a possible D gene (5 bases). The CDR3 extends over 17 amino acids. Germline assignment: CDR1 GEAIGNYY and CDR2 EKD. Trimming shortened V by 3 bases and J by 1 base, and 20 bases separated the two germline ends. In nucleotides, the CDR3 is TGTGCCTGTGACGGTCTAAGGGGGGCCACGGGCACCGATAAACTCATCTTT. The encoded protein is CACDGLRGATGTDKLIF.

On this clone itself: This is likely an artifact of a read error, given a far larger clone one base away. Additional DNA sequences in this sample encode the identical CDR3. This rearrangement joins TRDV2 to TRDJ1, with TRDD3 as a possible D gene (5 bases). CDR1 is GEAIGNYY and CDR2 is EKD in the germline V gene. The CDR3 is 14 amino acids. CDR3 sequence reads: CACDTVLATDKLIF. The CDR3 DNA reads TGTGCCTGTGACACAGTACTGGCTACCGATAAGCTCATCTTT.

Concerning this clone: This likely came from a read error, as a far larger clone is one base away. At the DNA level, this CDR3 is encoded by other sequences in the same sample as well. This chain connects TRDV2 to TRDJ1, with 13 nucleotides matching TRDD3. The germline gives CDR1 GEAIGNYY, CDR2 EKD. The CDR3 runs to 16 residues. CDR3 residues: CACDSLGDTGNDKLIF. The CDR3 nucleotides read TGTGCCTGTGACTCACTGGGGGATACGGGTAACGATAAACTCATCTTC.

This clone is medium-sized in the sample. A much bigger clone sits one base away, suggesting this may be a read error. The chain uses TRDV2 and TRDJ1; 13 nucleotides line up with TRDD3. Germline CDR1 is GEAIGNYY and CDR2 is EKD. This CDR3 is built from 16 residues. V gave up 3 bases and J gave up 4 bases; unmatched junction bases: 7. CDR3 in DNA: TGTGCCTGTGACTCACTGGGGGATACGAGTAACGATAAACTCATCTTT. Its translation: CACDSLGDTSNDKLIF.

The CDR3 nucleotides read TGTGCCTGTGACACCATAGGGCCACTGGGGGATACGCCGACAGCACAACTCTTCTTT. Translated, it gives CACDTIGPLGDTPTAQLFF. The chain employs TRDV2 and TRDJ2; TRDD3 matches at 13 bases. The length of the CDR3 is 19 residues. V shed 0 bases and J 4 bases; nucleotides not matched to a gene: 10. CDR1 GEAIGNYY and CDR2 EKD come from the germline V gene.

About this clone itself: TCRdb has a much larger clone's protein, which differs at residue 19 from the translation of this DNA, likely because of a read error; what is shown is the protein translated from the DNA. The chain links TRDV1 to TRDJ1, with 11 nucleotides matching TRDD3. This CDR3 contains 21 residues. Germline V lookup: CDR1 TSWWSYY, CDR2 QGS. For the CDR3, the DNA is TGTGCTCTTGGGGAAGACGATTGGGACCGACTGGGGGATAGGTGCACCGATAAACCCATCTTT. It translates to CALGEDDWDRLGDRCTDKPIF.

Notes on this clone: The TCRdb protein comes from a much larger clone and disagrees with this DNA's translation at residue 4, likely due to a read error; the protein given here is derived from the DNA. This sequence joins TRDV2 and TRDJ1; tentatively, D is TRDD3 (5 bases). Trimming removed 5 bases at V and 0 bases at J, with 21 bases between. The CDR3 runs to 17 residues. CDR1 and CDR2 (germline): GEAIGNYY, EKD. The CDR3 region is CACGGLRGATDTDKLIF. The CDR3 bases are TGTGCCTGTGGCGGTCTAAGGGGGGCCACGGACACCGATAAACTCATCTTT.

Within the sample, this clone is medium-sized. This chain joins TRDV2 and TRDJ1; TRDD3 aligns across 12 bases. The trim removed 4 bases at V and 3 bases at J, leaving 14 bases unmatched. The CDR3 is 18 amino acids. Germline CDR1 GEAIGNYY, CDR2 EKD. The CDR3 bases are TGTGCCTGTGATCCGGTAACTGGGGGATACAATAGTTCCGATAAACTCATCTTT. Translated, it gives CACDPVTGGYNSSDKLIF.

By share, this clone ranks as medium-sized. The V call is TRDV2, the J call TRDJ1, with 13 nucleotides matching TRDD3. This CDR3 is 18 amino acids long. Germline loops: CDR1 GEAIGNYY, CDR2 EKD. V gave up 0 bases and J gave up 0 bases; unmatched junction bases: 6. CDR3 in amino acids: CACDTVLGDTLYTDKLIF. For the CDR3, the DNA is TGTGCCTGTGACACCGTACTGGGGGATACGTTGTACACCGATAAACTCATCTTT.

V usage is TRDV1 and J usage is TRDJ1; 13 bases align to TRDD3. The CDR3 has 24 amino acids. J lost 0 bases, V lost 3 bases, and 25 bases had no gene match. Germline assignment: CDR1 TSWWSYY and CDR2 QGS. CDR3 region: CALGDSVVLLPVLGDTGYTDKLIF. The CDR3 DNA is TGTGCTCTTGGGGACTCCGTGGTCCTACTACCTGTACTGGGGGATACGGGGTACACCGATAAACTCATCTTT.

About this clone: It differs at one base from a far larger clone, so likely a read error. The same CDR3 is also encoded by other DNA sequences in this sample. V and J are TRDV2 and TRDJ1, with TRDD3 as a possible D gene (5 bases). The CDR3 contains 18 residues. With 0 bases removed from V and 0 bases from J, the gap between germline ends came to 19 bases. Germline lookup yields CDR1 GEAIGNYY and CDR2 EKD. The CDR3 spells CACDTVSIMGSNTDKLIF. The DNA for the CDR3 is TGTGCCTGTGACACCGTTAGCATTATGGGGAGTAACACCGATAAACTCATCTTT.

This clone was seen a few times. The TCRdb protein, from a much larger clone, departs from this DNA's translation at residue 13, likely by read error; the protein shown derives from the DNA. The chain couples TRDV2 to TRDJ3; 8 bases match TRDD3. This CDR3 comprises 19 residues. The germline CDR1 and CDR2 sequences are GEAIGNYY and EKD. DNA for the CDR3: TGTGCCTGTGACACCGGGGGATATCAGAGCTCCTGGGGCACCCGACAGATGTTTTTC. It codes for CACDTGGYQSSWGTRQMFF.

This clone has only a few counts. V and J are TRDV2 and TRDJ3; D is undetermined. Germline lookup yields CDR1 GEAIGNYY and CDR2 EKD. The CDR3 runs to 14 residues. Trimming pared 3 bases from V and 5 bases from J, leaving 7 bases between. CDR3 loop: CACDSLGDTRQMFF. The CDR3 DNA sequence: TGTGCCTGTGACTCGCTGGGGGACACCCGACAGATGTTTTTC.

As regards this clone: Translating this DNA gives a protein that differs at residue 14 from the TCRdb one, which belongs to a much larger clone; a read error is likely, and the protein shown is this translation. This CDR3 reads CACDTIGPLGDTRADKLIF. CDR3 nucleotides: TGTGCCTGTGACACCATAGGGCCACTGGGGGATACGAGAGCCGATAAACTCATCTTT. The chain has TRDV2 and TRDJ1, with 13 bases that match TRDD3. Per the germline V gene, CDR1 is GEAIGNYY and CDR2 is EKD. V lost 0 bases and J lost 3; bases outside the gene matches: 12. CDR3 size: 19 residues.

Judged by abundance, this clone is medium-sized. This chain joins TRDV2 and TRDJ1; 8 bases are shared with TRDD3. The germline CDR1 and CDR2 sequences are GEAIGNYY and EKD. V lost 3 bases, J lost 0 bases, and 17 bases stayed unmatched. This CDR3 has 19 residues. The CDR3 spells CACDLISRTGGGYTDKLIF. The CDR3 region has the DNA TGTGCCTGTGACCTCATCTCCCGTACTGGTGGGGGATACACCGATAAACTCATCTTT.